Below are 5 T cell receptor beta chains sequenced from a single sample in a study of spatial heterogeneity in lung cancer. Findings and limits, study-wide: Intratumoral expanded alpha and beta TCR counts were found to track tumor mutation counts.

TCRdb redid the calling of the 5' RACE reads with MiXCR, one entry per CDR3 protein. The profile shows about 9,800 distinct CDR3 sequences, roughly 50% of them singletons. The antigens of these receptors remain unknown. The sample's time point: sample taken at primary tumor resection. The starting material was lung tumor tissue, obtained at surgery. The receptors here all came from a female donor with early-stage non-small cell lung cancer.

Comments on this clonotype: This beta chain turned up in a library designed for alpha chains; as an off-target read, its abundance says little. The rearrangement links TRBV4-2 to TRBJ1-4; maybe TRBD1 (6 bases). CDR1 is LGHNA and CDR2 is YNFKEQ in the germline V gene. This CDR3 has 16 amino acids. Trimming took off 1 base at V and 7 bases at J, with 16 bases between the two ends. CDR3 protein: CASSQGNRVIGEKLFF. As DNA, the CDR3 is TGTGCCAGCAGCCAAGGCAACAGGGTAATCGGTGAAAAACTGTTTTTT.

As regards this clonotype: This beta chain is off target for a library built for alpha chains, so its abundance means little. The genes are TRBV3-1 and TRBJ2-5; 8 bases agree with TRBD1. V shed 1 base and J 1 base; nucleotides not matched to a gene: 11. Germline values: CDR1 LGHDT, CDR2 YNNKEL (reference sequence). CDR3 length: 18 amino acids. The CDR3 region is CASSQVLQGALSQETQYF. The CDR3 DNA reads as TGTGCCAGCAGCCAAGTGTTGCAGGGGGCCCTAAGCCAAGAGACCCAGTACTTC.

The table lists this clonotype with a count of one. In a library made to pick up alpha chains, this beta chain is a stray read with a size that means little. The gene calls are TRBV5-1 and TRBJ2-3, with D hard to call. In germline, CDR1 is SGHRS, CDR2 YFSETQ. This CDR3 region has 13 residues. V was shortened by 5 bases and J by 2 bases, with 9 bases between the two germline ends. CDR3 in DNA: TGCGCCAGCAGGTCGACACACACAGATACGCAGTATTTT. This sequence encodes CASRSTHTDTQYF.

A remark on this clonotype: Since it is a stray read in a library aimed at alpha chains, this beta chain has a size that is not meaningful. This chain uses TRBV19 with TRBJ1-3; D is uncertain. Trimming took 8 bases from V and 2 from J, leaving 7 bases between them. This CDR3 region has 12 residues. Germline V CDR1 and CDR2: LNHDA, SQIVND (reference sequence). CDR3 DNA: TGTGCCAGTGGCCCACCTGGAAACACCATATATTTT. This encodes CASGPPGNTIYF.

Remarks on this clonotype: This beta chain came through as a stray read in a library set up for alpha chains, and its size says little. The CDR3 nucleotides read TGTGCCAGCAGCCGGGACAGGGGGCCCCACGAGCAGTACTTC. It codes for CASSRDRGPHEQYF. This rearrangement joins TRBV7-2 to TRBJ2-7, with 12 nucleotides matching TRBD1. This CDR3 has 14 residues. Germline CDR1 SGHTA, CDR2 FQGNSA. V dropped 5 bases and J dropped 5; count of bases not matched to a gene: 4. The whole variable domain, filled in from reference TRBV7-2 and TRBJ2-7, reads GAGVSQSPSNKVTEKGKDVELRCDPISGHTALYWYRQSLGQGLEFLIYFQGNSAPDKSGLPSDRFSAERTGGSVSTLTIQRTQQEDSAVYLCASSRDRGPHEQYFGPGTRLTVT.